The present T cell receptor (beta chain) was sequenced within a study of cytomegalovirus exposure and HLA in healthy donors. Study-wide results and caveats: A prior analysis recorded that most TCR beta V segments were productive about 90% or about 30% of the time.

Use of 60 Vbeta and 13 Jbeta primers characterized the PCR. Method: immunoSEQ multiplex PCR; TCRdb's copy keeps in-frame clones and lacks some. The repertoire has 100,000 or so clones, roughly 69% of them found once; the top ten carry more than 2%. A remark on this clone: Antigen: not known. This CDR3 is also generated by other DNA sequences in the sample.

This CDR3 is 14 amino acids long. The germline gives CDR1 SGHRS, CDR2 YFSETQ. Trimming took off 0 bases at V and 1 base at J, with 6 bases between the two ends. Healthy bone marrow donors made up the donors. The clonotype originates from a man in his fifties in good health and CMV-seropositive. Source material: PBMCs. The gene calls are TRBV5-1 and TRBJ2-3, with a possible D match to TRBD1 (6 bases). In nucleotides, the CDR3 is TGCGCCAGCAGCTTGGAGGGGGGCACAGATACGCAGTATTTT. It is translated as CASSLEGGTDTQYF.